This TCR beta chain appears in the sequencing data of a study of shared clonotypes between healthy human individuals (dated by TCRdb to about 2020). Some background on the complete study: A couple of women and a few men aged 18 to 49 years were included in the cohort. To increase sequencing depth and limit assay-specific biases, TCR repertoire library preparation and sequencing were carried out by different laboratories using diverse techniques. For each donor, three plates each were used for CD4 naive and CD4 memory, two plates were used for CD8 naive, and one plate was used for CD8 memory. The study deeply sequenced blood TCR repertoires of five healthy adults to estimate repertoire size and the extent of clonotype sharing between individuals. Between about 0.9 and 8.9 billion PBMCs per donor were obtained by leukapheresis. The investigation overall reported the following: The genetic and exposure-history diversity represented was limited by the small number of donors. Across a few donors, roughly 5% of naive CD4, 3.5% of naive CD8, 2% to 2.5% of memory CD4, and approximately 0.4% of memory CD8 clonotypes were shared. Rarefaction of sorted-subset datasets indicated incomplete sequencing despite the large sequencing depth. Only blood was sampled, and tissue TCR repertoires likely differ from those in blood. Naive subsets generally had larger estimated clonotype richness than memory subsets. Clonotypes shared by all four sorted-subset donors showed higher generation probabilities than non-shared clonotypes. Based on pairwise subsampling, the degree of clonotype sharing among donors was expected to be affected by sequencing depth.

V loses 1 base of germline sequence and J loses 6 bases, and the interval between the two ends is 16 bases. The germline V gene (reference sequence) yields SEHNR for CDR1 and FQNEAQ for CDR2. The CDR3 spans 15 residues, from the cysteine through the phenylalanine. Only the CDR3 portion is preserved as DNA: 45 bases, with reading frame beginning at the first base. Using the deep immunoSEQ assay, TCR CDR3 regions were amplified from genomic DNA by multiplex PCR. Genomic DNA extracted from each cell subset was distributed evenly over all wells of several immunoSEQ 96-well plates, and each plate served as one replicate. For sorted subsets, each replicate PCR was loaded with 200 ng genomic DNA, equivalent to about 30,000 T cell genomes. The purified libraries were quantified using a Qubit 3.0 fluorometer, sized with a Bioanalyzer 2100, and then quantified again using the KAPA Library Quantification kit. A separate single-read 150-cycle Illumina NextSeq 550 flow cell was used to sequence each immunoSEQ 96-well plate. Per the source publication's procedure: Because only junctional sequences without quality scores were contained in the immunoSEQ output, filtering matching that applied to full-length reads could not be performed. To assign V/J genes and CDR3, sequences were annotated using PyIR, a Python wrapper for IgBLAST v1.9, with IMGT germline references. Reads with weak V/J assignments (E-value above 1e-6), missing CDR3, stop codons, out-of-frame junctions, or ambiguous translated residues were removed. V3J clonotypes were defined as sequences sharing an identical inferred V gene, J gene, and CDR3 amino acid sequence. To compute the percentage overlap between repertoires, the number of shared unique clonotypes was divided by the size of the smaller repertoire. RTK rarefaction, the Chao1 estimator, and Recon v2.1 estimates of unobserved clonotypes were used to assess repertoire richness. OLGA was used to compute generation probabilities for all TCRbeta clonotypes that the gDNA method yielded from a handful of donors. TCRdb retrieved this table from immuneACCESS and kept in-frame rearrangements only. Not all clones are present; in checked studies, unresolved V genes account for under half, and no reason is known for the remainder. The DNA gave D and trimming, while V, J and clone size come from that table. For this sample there are about 2,200,000 clones; just over 90% appear just once. The biggest ten clones account for more than 1.5% of the sample.

CD8 naive samples were obtained by positive selection for CCR7 among CD45RO-negative cells, yielding a CD45RA+CCR7+ population from which TemRA cells were excluded. The donors were healthy, HIV-negative adults who had no recently reported acute infections or vaccinations. All donors were Caucasian adults living in Nashville, Tennessee, USA. After blood collection by leukapheresis, PBMCs were isolated using Ficoll-Histopaque density gradient centrifugation and then cryopreserved in the vapor phase of liquid nitrogen. Purity and quantity of every magnetically sorted T cell population were checked by analytical flow cytometry. Each sorted fraction had its genomic DNA isolated and then quantified by UV absorbance on a Nanodrop 2000c. Concerning this clone: Its antigen remains undetermined. No base-level quality is on record; no much larger clone is a single base apart.

Sequencing used naive CD8+ T cells from PBMCs. The sample's cell subset or site label, decoded: CD45RA+CCR7+. The rearrangement combines TRBV7-9 with TRBJ2-7, and perhaps TRBD1 as D gene, on 6 matching bases. The sequence derives from a man younger than 35 in good health. Some clones in this sample may be carry-over from other donors' samples. The CDR3 region: CASSLGTVGWGEQYF. The base sequence is TGTGCCAGCAGCTTAGGGACAGTGGGATGGGGCGAGCAGTACTTC. Outside the CDR3, residues come from the reference TRBV7-9 and TRBJ2-7 proteins, so the full variable domain is: DTGVSQNPRHKITKRGQNVTFRCDPISEHNRLYWYRQTLGQGPEFLTYFQNEAQLEKSRLLSDRFSAERPKGSFSTLEIQRTEQGDSAMYLCASSLGTVGWGEQYFGPGTRLTVT.